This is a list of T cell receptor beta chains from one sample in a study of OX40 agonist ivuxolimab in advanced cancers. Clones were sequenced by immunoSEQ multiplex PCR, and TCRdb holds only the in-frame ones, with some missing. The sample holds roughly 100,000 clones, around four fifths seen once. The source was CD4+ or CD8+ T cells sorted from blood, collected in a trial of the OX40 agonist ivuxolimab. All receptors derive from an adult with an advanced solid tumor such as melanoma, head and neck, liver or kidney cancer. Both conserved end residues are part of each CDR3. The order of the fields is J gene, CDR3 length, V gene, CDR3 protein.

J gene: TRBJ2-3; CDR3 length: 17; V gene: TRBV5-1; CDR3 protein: CASSWPQLAGSTDTQYF
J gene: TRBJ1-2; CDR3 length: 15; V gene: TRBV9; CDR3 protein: CASSVDAGKIYGYTF
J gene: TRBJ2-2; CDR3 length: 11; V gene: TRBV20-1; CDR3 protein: CSAGVAGELFF
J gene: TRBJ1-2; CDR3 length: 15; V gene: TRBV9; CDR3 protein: CASSTAGASFNGYTF
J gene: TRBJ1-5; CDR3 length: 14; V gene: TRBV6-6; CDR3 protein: CASSSRQGAQPQHF
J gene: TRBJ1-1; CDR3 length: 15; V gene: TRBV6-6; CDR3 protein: CASSYTDRVNTEAFF
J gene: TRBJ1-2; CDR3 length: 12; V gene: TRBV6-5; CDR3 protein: CASSPDRGQNTF
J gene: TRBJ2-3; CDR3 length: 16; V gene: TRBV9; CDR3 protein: CASSVGGTGFTDTQYF
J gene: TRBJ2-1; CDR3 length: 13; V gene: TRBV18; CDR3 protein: CASSPGTDNEQFF
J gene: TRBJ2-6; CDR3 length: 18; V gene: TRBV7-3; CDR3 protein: CASSPFPGRNSGANVLTF
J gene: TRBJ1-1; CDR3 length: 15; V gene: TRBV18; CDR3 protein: CASSPRDTTFTEAFF
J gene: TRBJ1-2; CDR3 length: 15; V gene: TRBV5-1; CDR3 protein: CASSQTGQGVRGYTF
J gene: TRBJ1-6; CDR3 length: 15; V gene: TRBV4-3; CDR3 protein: CASSQDPGSDSPLHF
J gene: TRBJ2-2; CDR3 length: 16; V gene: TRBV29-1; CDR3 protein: CSVDFAGQGNTGELFF
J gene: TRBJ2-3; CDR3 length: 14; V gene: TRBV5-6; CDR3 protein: CASSLGVGADTQYF
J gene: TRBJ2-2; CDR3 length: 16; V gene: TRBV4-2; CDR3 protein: CASSQDNGVSAGELFF
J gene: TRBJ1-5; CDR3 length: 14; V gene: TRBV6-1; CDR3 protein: CASSDGQGILLPHF
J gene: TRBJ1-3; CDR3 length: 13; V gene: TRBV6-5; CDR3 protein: CASITPGGNTIYF
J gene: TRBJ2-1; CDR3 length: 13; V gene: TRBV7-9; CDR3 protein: CASSLASENEQFF
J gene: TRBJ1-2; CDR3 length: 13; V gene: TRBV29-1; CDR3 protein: CSVRLTELYGYTF
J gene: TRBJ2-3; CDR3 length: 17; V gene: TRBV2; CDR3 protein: CASSEEVGAGGVDTQYF
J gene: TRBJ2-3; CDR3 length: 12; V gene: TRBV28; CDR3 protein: CASSAGTDTQYF
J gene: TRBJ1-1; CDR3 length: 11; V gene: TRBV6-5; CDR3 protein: CASSSLIEAFF
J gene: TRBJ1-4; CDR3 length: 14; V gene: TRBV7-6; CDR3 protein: CASSFGRVNEKLFF
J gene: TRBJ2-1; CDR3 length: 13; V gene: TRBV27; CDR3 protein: CASRAGVHNEQFF
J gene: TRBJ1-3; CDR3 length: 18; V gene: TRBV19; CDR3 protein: CASSIDSRMAFSGNTIYF
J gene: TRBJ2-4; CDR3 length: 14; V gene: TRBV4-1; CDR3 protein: CASSQFDRGNIQYF
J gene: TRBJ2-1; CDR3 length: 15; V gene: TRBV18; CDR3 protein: CASSPAQGAYNEQFF
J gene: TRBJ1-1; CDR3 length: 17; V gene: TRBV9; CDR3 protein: CASSVAPRQGPNTEAFF
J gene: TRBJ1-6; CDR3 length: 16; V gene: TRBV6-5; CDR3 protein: CASSYMRGMANSPLHF
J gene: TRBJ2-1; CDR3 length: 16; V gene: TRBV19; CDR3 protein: CASRTGTSGGINEQFF
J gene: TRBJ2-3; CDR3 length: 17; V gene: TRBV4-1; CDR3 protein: CASSQLPPGLSTDTQYF
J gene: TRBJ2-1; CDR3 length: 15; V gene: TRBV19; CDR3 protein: CASSRLLDSYNEQFF
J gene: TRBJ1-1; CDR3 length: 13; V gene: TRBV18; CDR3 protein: CASSPRENTEAFF
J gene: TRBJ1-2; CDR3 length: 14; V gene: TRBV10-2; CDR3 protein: CASSVQGTSYGYTF
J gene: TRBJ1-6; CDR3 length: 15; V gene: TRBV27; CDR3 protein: CASSLGGPDNSPLHF
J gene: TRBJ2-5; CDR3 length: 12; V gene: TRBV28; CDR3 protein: CASRDLGETQYF